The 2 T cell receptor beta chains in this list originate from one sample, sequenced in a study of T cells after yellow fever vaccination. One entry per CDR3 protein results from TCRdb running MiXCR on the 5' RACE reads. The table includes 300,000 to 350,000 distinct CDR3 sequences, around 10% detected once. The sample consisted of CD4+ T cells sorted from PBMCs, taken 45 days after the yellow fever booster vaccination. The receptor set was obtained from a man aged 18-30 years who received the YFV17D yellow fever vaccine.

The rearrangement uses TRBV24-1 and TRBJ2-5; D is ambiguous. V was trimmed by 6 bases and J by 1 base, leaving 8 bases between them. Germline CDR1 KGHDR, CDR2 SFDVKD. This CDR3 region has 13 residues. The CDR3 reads CATSSQSQETQYF. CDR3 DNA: TGTGCCACCAGTAGCCAGTCCCAAGAGACCCAGTACTTC.

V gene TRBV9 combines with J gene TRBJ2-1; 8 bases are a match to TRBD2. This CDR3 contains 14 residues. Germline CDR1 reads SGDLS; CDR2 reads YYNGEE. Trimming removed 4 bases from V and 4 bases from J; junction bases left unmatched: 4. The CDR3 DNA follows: TGTGCCAGCAGCCGGGGGGGCAAATACAATGAGCAGTTCTTC. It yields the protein CASSRGGKYNEQFF.